Included here is one TCR beta chain sequence, with context. The sample belongs to a study of beta chain features in type 1 diabetes. Isolated RNA was reverse transcribed in full, so expressed TCRB transcripts were sequenced. Method: immunoSEQ multiplex PCR; TCRdb's copy keeps in-frame clones and lacks some. The data contain 300,000 or so clones, 6.5% to 10% of them singletons. CDR1 is KGHSH and CDR2 is LQKENI in the germline V gene. V dropped 2 bases and J dropped 10 bases, with 12 bases sitting between them. The CDR3 spans 12 residues. Specimen: central memory CD4+ T cells from blood. The chain joins TRBV18 to TRBJ2-7; possibly TRBD2 for D (5 bases). The receptor was derived from a woman aged 18-29 years in good health. DNA for the CDR3: TGTGCCAGCTCACCAGAGGGCCCCCACCAGTACTTC. It specifies CASSPEGPHQYF.